These T cell receptor beta chains were read from a single sample in a study of blood T cell repertoires in COVID-19. TCRdb's table, derived via immunoSEQ multiplex PCR, lists solely in-frame clones and lacks some. The sample carries hundreds of thousands of clones, 85% to 90% recorded once. Material: peripheral blood. Receptor source: a woman aged 45-60 years with COVID-19, enrolled during active disease. Both conserved end residues are part of each CDR3. A D gene is named only where the DNA matches it firmly. Not all rows give a size; the values are once, few, many and, for expanded clones, a class.

abundance: -
d_gene: TRBD1
j_gene: TRBJ2-7
v_gene: TRBV5-4
CDR3aa: CASSSGTGGEQYF
CDR3nt: TGTGCCAGCAGCTCCGGGACAGGGGGCGAGCAGTACTTC

abundance: -
d_gene: -
j_gene: TRBJ2-1
v_gene: TRBV6-6
CDR3aa: CASSYGHNEQFF
CDR3nt: TGTGCCAGCAGTTACGGCCACAATGAGCAGTTCTTC

abundance: -
d_gene: -
j_gene: TRBJ2-7
v_gene: TRBV30
CDR3aa: CAWSDLTYEQYF
CDR3nt: TGTGCCTGGAGTGATCTAACCTACGAGCAGTACTTC

abundance: -
d_gene: -
j_gene: TRBJ1-2
v_gene: TRBV28
CDR3aa: CASVTQGPGSVYGYTF
CDR3nt: TGTGCCAGCGTGACGCAGGGTCCAGGCTCGGTCTATGGCTACACCTTC

abundance: -
d_gene: TRBD1
j_gene: TRBJ2-2
v_gene: TRBV6-5
CDR3aa: CASGGTGDLGGELFF
CDR3nt: TGTGCCAGCGGGGGGACAGGGGATCTGGGCGGGGAGCTGTTTTTT

abundance: few
d_gene: -
j_gene: TRBJ1-3
v_gene: TRBV5-5
CDR3aa: CASSSGGNTIYF
CDR3nt: TGTGCCAGCAGCTCAGGTGGAAACACCATATATTTT

abundance: -
d_gene: TRBD2
j_gene: TRBJ2-3
v_gene: TRBV5-6
CDR3aa: CASLSGGADTQYF
CDR3nt: TGTGCCAGCCTCTCCGGGGGGGCAGATACGCAGTATTTT

abundance: -
d_gene: TRBD1
j_gene: TRBJ2-5
v_gene: TRBV4-1
CDR3aa: CASSQGPGQQETQYF
CDR3nt: TGCGCCAGCAGCCAAGGCCCGGGACAGCAAGAGACCCAGTACTTC

abundance: -
d_gene: TRBD1
j_gene: TRBJ1-2
v_gene: TRBV19
CDR3aa: CASSEQGRGGYTF
CDR3nt: TGTGCCAGTAGCGAACAGGGGAGAGGCGGCTACACCTTC

abundance: -
d_gene: TRBD2
j_gene: TRBJ2-1
v_gene: TRBV10-1
CDR3aa: CASRERGGSYNEQFF
CDR3nt: TGCGCCAGCAGGGAGCGGGGAGGCTCCTACAATGAGCAGTTCTTC